The 9 T cell receptor beta chains reported below all come from one sample, sequenced in a study of blood T cell repertoires in COVID-19. Sequenced by immunoSEQ multiplex PCR; TCRdb stores in-frame clones only, minus some. This sample yields roughly 240,000 clones, of which roughly four fifths are seen a single time; approximately 3.8% belongs to the top ten. Sequenced sample: PBMCs or T cells enriched from blood (not recorded which). The receptor source for this set is a woman between 40 and 50 years old who had been exposed to COVID-19.

This clone was counted only a few times. The chain uses TRBV7-9 and TRBJ2-3, with 9 bases identical to TRBD2. V shed 0 bases and J 3 bases; nucleotides not matched to a gene: 1. The CDR3 is 15 residues long. Germline-derived CDR1 and CDR2 are SEHNR and FQNEAQ (reference sequence). For the CDR3, the DNA is TGTGCCAGCAGCTTAGCCAGCGGGGGGACAGATACGCAGTATTTT. It codes for CASSLASGGTDTQYF.

This clone occurred a few times. The J gene is TRBJ2-1, the V gene TRBV10-3; maybe TRBD2 (6 bases). The CDR3 has 14 amino acids. The ends were cut back, 0 bases at V and 7 bases at J, with 10 bases in the middle. Germline assignment: CDR1 ENHRY and CDR2 SYGVKD. The CDR3 DNA follows: TGTGCCATCAGTGAGTCCTCCGGAGGGAATGAGCAGTTCTTC. Its protein is CAISESSGGNEQFF.

J is TRBJ2-3 and V is TRBV27; D not certain. Germline loops: CDR1 MNHEY, CDR2 SMNVEV (reference sequence). V gave up 6 bases and J gave up 2 bases, with 12 bases separating them. The CDR3 sequence is 14 residues long. This CDR3 is CASSLDTDTDTQYF. CDR3 bases: TGTGCCAGCAGCTTAGACACCGACACAGATACGCAGTATTTT.

The chain is built from TRBV7-2 and TRBJ1-2; 8 positions match TRBD1. The CDR3 runs to 14 residues. J lost 6 bases, V lost 5 bases, and 8 bases had no gene match. From germline, CDR1 is SGHTA and CDR2 FQGNSA. CDR3 region: CASSPDRVIHGYTF. The CDR3 DNA is TGTGCCAGCAGCCCGGACAGGGTTATCCATGGCTACACCTTC.

The rearrangement joins TRBV7-9 to TRBJ1-6, with D possibly TRBD1 on 5 matching bases. The germline CDR1 and CDR2 sequences are SEHNR and FQNEAQ (reference sequence). This CDR3 is built from 14 residues. Trimming took 4 bases from V and 7 from J, leaving 11 bases between them. The CDR3 loop is CASSSWEGNSPLHF. In DNA, the CDR3 is TGTGCCAGCAGCTCCTGGGAGGGGAATTCACCCCTCCACTTT.

V and J are TRBV12-3 or TRBV12-4 and TRBJ1-2, with 7 bases identical to TRBD1. Trimming removed 5 bases from V and 7 bases from J; junction bases left unmatched: 4. The CDR3 sequence is 12 residues long. CDR3: CASSLYRGGYTF. The CDR3 nucleotides read TGTGCCAGCAGTCTATACAGGGGTGGCTACACCTTC.

This clone appeared a single time. The chain recombines TRBV6-1 with TRBJ1-6; D call uncertain. Germline CDR1 is MNHNS and CDR2 is SASEGT. The V gene lost 1 base and the J gene lost 10 bases, with 14 bases spanning the gap. The CDR3 consists of 15 residues. CDR3 DNA: TGTGCCAGCAGTGAAGTAAGGGTAGCGGAGTCACCCCTCCACTTT. Protein product: CASSEVRVAESPLHF.

This chain uses TRBV3-1 (or the pseudogene TRBV3-2) with TRBJ2-7, with D tentatively TRBD2 (7 bases). Germline V gives CDR1 LGHDT, CDR2 YNNKEL (reference sequence). This CDR3 has 18 amino acids. V lost 0 bases to trimming and J lost 0 bases, with 18 bases between them. This CDR3 is CASSQDGRGALASYEQYF. The CDR3 region has the DNA TGTGCCAGCAGCCAAGATGGCCGGGGGGCCCTCGCCTCCTACGAGCAGTACTTC.

The CDR3 spells CATSDLPGLAKNIQYF. DNA for the CDR3: TGTGCCACCAGTGATTTACCAGGACTAGCCAAAAACATTCAGTACTTC. The genes are TRBV24-1 and TRBJ2-4, with D maybe TRBD2 (5 bases). The V gene's germline CDR1 is KGHDR and CDR2 SFDVKD. Trimming left V 1 base short and J 0 bases short, with 9 bases between. CDR3 length equals 16 residues.